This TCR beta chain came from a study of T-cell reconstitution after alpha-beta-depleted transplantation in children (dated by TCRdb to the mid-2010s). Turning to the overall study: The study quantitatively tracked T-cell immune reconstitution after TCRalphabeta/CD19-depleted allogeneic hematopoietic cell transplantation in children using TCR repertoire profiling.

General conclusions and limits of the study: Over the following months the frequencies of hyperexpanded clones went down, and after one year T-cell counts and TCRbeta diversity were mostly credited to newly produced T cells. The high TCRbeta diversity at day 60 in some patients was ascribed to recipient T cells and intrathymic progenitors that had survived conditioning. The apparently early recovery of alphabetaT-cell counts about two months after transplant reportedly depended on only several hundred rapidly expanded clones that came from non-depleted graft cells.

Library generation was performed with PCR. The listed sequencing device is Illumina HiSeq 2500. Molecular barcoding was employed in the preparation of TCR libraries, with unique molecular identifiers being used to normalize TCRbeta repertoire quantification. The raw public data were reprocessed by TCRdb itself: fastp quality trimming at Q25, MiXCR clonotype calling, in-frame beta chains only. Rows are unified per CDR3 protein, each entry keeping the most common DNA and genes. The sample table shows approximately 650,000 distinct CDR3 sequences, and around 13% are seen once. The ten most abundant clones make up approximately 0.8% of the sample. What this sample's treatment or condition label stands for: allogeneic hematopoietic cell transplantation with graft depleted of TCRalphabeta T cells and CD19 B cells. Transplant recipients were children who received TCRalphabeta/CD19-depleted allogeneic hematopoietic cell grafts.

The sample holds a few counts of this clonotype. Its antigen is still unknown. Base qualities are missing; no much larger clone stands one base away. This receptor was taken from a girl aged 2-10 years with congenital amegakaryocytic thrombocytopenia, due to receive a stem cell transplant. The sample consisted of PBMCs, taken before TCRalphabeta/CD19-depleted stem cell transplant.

The CDR3 reads as follows: CASSSRTGTRYEQYF. The DNA sequence is as follows: TGTGCCAGCAGCTCCAGGACAGGGACAAGGTACGAGCAGTACTTC. The chain employs TRBV7-9 and TRBJ2-7, and 8 bases in between align with TRBD1. Reading the germline V gene (reference sequence) gives CDR1 SEHNR and CDR2 FQNEAQ. The CDR3, cysteine through phenylalanine, is 15 amino acids long. Only the CDR3 DNA is retained, 45 bases long and in frame from the first base. V loses 4 bases at its end and J loses 4 bases; junction bases beyond the gene matches: 9.